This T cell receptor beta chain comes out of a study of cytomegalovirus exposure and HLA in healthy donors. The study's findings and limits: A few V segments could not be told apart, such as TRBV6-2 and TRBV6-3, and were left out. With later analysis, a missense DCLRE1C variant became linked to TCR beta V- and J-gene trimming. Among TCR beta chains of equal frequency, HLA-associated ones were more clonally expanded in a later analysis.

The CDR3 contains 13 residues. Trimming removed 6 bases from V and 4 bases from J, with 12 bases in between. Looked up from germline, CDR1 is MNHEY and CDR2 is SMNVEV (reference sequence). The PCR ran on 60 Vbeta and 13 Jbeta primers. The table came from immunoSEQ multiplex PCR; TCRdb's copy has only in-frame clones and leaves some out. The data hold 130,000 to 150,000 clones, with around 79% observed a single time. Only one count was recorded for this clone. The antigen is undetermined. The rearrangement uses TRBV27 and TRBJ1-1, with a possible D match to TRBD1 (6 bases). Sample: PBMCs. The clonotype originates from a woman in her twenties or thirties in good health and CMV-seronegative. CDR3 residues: CASRLTGSTEAFF. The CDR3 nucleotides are TGTGCCAGCAGACTCACAGGGAGCACTGAAGCTTTCTTT.